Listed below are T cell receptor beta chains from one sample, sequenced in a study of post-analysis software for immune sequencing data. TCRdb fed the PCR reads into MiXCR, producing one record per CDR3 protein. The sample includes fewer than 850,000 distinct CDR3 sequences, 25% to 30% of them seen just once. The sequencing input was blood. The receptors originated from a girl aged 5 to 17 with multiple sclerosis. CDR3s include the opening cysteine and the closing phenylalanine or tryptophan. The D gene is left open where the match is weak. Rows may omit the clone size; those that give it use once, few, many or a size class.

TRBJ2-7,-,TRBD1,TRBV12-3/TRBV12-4,TGTGCCAGCAGTCCCTCTTCAGACAGGGTTTACGAGCAGTACTTC,CASSPSSDRVYEQYF
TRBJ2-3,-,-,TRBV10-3,TGTGCCATCGGAGCGTCGAGCGCCGATACGCAGTATTTT,CAIGASSADTQYF
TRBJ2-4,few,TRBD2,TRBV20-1,TGCAGTGCTCGGAAAGCGGGAGAGGCACAAAACATTCAGTACTTC,CSARKAGEAQNIQYF
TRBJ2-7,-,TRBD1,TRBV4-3,TGCGCCAGCAGCCGAGAGACAGGGGATTTTACCTACGAGCAGTACTTC,CASSRETGDFTYEQYF
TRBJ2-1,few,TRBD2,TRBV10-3,TGTGCCATCAGCGGGACTAGCGGGGACAATGAGCAGTTCTTC,CAISGTSGDNEQFF
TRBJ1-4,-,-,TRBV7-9,TGTGCCAGCAGCTTGACGGGACAAACTAATGAAAAACTGTTTTTT,CASSLTGQTNEKLFF
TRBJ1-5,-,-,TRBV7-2,TGTGCCAGCAGCCAAACAGGGTTCAATCAGCCCCAGCATTTT,CASSQTGFNQPQHF
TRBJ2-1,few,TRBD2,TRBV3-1,TGTGCCAGCAGCCTAGCCCCTTCGGGATTAGCGGGAGTAGAAAACGAGCAGTTCTTC,CASSLAPSGLAGVENEQFF
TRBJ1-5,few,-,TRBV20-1,TGCAGTGCTAGAGATAGGGTCGATAGCAATCAGCCCCAGCATTTT,CSARDRVDSNQPQHF
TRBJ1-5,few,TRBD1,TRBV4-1,TGCGCCAGCAGCCGAAGCGGGACAGGGACAACTCAGCCCCAGCATTTT,CASSRSGTGTTQPQHF